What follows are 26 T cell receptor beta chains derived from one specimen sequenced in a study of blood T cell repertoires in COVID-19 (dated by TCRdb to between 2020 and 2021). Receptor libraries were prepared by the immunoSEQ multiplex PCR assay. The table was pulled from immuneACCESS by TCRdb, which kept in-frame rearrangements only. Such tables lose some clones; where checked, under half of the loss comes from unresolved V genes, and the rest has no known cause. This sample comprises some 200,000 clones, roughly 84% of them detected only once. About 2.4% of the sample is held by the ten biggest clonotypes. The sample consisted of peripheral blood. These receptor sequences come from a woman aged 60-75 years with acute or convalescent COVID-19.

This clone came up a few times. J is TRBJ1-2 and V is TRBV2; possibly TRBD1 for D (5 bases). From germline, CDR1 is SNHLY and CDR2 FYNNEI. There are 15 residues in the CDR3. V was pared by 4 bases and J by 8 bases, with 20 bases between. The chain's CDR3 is CASSGRIGTGGGYTF. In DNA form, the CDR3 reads TGTGCCAGCAGTGGAAGGATAGGGACGGGAGGAGGCTACACCTTC.

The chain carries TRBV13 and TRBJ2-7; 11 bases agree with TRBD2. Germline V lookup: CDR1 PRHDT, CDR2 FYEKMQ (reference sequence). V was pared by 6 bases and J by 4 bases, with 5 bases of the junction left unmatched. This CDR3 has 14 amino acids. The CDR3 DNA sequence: TGTGCCAGCAGAAACCTAGCGGGGGGTTACGAGCAGTACTTC. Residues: CASRNLAGGYEQYF.

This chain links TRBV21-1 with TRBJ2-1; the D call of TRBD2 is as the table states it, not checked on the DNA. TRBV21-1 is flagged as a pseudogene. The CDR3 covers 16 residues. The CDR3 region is CASSKAAGGFCNEQFF. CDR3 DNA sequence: TGTGCCAGCAGCAAAGCTGCGGGGGGTTTTTGCAATGAGCAGTTCTTC.

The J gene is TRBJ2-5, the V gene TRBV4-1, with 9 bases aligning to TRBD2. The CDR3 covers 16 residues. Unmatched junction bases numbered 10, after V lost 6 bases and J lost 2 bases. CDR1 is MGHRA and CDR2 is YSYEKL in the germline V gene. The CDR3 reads CASSRGLAGPQETQYF. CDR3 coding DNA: TGCGCCAGCAGTCGGGGGCTAGCGGGGCCACAAGAGACCCAGTACTTC.

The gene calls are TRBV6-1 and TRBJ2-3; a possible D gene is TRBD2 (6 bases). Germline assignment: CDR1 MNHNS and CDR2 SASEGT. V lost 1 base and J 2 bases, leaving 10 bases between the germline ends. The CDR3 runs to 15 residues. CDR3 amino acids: CASSEVWGDTDTQYF. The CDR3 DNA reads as TGTGCCAGCAGTGAAGTTTGGGGGGACACAGATACGCAGTATTTT.

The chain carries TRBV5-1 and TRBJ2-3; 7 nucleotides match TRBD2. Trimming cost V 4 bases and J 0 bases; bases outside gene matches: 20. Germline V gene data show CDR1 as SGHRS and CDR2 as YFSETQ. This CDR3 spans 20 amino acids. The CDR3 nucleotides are TGCGCCAGCAGCCCACCTTCCCGTGGGGGGGTTGCGACTAGCACAGATACGCAGTATTTT. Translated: CASSPPSRGGVATSTDTQYF.

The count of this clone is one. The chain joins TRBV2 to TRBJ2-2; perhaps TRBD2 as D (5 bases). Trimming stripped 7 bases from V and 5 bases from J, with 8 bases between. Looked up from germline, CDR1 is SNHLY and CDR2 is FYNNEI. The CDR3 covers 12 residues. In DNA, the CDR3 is TGTGCCAGCATCGGGGAAACCGGGGAGCTGTTTTTT. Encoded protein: CASIGETGELFF.

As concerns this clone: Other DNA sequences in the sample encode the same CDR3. CDR3 region: CASSLVRNTEAFF. CDR3 nucleotides: TGTGCCAGCAGCTTGGTCAGGAACACTGAAGCTTTCTTT. The chain couples TRBV5-4 to TRBJ1-1; unclear D gene. Trimming pared 0 bases from V and 1 base from J, leaving 4 bases between. The CDR3 totals 13 residues. Germline loops: CDR1 SGHNT, CDR2 YYREEE (reference sequence).

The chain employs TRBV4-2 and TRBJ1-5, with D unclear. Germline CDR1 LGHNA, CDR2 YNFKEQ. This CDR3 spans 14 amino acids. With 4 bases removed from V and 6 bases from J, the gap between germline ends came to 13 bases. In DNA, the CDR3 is TGTGCCAGCAGCCGAGGAGCGGATGGTCAGCCCCAGCATTTT. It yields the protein CASSRGADGQPQHF.

CDR3 sequence reads: CASSYYDRDNQPQHF. The CDR3 DNA sequence: TGTGCCAGCAGTTATTATGACAGGGACAATCAGCCCCAGCATTTT. This rearrangement joins TRBV6-6 to TRBJ1-5, with 7 nucleotides matching TRBD1. J lost 3 bases, V lost 3 bases, and 5 bases had no gene match. The CDR3 runs to 15 residues. The germline CDR1 and CDR2 sequences are MNHNY and SVGAGI (reference sequence).

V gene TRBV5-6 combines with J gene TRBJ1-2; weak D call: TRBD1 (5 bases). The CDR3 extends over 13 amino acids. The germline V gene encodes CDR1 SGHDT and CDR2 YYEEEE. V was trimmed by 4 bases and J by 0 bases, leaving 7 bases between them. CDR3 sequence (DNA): TGTGCCAGCAGCCCACAGGCTAACTATGGCTACACCTTC. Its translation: CASSPQANYGYTF.

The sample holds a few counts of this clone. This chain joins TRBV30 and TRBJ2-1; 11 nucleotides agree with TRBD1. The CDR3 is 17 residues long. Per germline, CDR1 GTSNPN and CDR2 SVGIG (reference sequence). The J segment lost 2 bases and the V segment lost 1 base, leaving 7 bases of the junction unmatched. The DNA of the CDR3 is TGTGCCTGGAGTGGCCGGACAGGGGGCCCTCCCTACAATGAGCAGTTCTTC. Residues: CAWSGRTGGPPYNEQFF.

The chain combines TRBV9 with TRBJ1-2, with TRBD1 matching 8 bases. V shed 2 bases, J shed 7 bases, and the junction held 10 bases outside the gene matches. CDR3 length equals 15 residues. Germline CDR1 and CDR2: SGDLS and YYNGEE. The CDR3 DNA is TGTGCCAGCAGCGTTGGAGGCACAGGGGGTCGTGGCTACACCTTC. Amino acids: CASSVGGTGGRGYTF.

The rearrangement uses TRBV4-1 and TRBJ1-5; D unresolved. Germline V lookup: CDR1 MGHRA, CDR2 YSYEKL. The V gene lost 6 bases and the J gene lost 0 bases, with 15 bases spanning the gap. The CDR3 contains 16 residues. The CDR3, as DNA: TGCGCCAGCAGTCTCGAAGGAGGTTATAGCAATCAGCCCCAGCATTTT. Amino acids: CASSLEGGYSNQPQHF.

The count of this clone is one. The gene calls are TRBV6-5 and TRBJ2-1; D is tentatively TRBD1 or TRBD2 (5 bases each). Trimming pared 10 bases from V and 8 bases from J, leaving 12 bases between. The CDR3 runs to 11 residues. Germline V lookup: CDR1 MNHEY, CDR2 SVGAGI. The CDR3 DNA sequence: TGTGCCACCAGGGAGAGGGATGAGCAGTTCTTC. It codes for CATRERDEQFF.

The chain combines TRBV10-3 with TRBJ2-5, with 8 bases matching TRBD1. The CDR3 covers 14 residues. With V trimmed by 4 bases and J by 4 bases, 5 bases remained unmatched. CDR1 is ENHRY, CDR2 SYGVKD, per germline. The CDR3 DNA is TGTGCCATCAGTGCCCACAGGGGGGCAGAGACCCAGTACTTC. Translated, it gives CAISAHRGAETQYF.

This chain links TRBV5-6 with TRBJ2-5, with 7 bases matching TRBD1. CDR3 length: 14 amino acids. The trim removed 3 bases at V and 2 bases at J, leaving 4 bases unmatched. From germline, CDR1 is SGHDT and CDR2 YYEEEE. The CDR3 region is CASSYPGQQETQYF. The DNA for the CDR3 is TGTGCCAGCAGCTATCCGGGACAGCAAGAGACCCAGTACTTC.

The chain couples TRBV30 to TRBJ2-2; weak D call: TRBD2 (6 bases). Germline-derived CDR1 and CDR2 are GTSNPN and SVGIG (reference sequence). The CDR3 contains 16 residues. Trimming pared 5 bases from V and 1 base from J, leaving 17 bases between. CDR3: CAWGRIGGLNTGELFF. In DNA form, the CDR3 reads TGTGCCTGGGGAAGAATCGGAGGGCTGAACACCGGGGAGCTGTTTTTT.

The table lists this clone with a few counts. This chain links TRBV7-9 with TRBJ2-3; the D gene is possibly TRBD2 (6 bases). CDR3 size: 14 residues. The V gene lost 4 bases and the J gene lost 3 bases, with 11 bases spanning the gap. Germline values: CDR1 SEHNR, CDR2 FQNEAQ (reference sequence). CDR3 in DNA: TGTGCCAGCAGCTCACTAGCATGGACAGATACGCAGTATTTT. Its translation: CASSSLAWTDTQYF.

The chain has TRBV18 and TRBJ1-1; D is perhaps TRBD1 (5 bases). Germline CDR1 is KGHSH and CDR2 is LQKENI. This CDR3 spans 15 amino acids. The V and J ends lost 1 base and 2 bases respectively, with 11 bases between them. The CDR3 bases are TGTGCCAGCTCACCACTTCAAGGGGTCAACACTGAAGCTTTCTTT. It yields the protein CASSPLQGVNTEAFF. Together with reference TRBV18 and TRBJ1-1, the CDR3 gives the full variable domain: NAGVMQNPRHLVRRRGQEARLRCSPMKGHSHVYWYRQLPEEGLKFMVYLQKENIIDESGMPKERFSAEFPKEGPSILRIQQVVRGDSAAYFCASSPLQGVNTEAFFGQGTRLTVV.

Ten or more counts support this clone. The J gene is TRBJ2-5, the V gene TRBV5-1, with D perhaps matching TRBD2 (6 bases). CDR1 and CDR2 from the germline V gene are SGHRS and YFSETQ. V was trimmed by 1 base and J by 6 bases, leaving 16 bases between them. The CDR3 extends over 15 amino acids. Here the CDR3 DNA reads TGCGCCAGCAGCTTGACGTCCGGGGGATCCAAGACCCAGTACTTC. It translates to CASSLTSGGSKTQYF.

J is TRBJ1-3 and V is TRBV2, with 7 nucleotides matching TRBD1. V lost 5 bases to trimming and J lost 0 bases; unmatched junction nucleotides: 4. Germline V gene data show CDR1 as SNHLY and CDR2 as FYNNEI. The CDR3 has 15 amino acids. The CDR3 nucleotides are TGTGCCAGCAGTCCCTGGACAGGCTCTGGAAACACCATATATTTT. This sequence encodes CASSPWTGSGNTIYF.

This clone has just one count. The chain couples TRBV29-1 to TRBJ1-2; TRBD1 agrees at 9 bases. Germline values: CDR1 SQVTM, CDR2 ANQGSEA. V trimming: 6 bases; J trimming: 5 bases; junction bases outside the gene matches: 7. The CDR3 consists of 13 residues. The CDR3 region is CSVPGDRVYGYTF. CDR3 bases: TGCAGCGTACCAGGGGACAGGGTTTATGGCTACACCTTC.

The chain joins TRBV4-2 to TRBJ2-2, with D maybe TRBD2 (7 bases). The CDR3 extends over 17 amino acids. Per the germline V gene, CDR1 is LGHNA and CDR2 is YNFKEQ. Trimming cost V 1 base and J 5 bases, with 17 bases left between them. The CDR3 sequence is CASSQVTGGRGTGELFF. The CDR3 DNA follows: TGTGCCAGCAGCCAAGTTACGGGGGGCAGAGGGACCGGGGAGCTGTTTTTT.

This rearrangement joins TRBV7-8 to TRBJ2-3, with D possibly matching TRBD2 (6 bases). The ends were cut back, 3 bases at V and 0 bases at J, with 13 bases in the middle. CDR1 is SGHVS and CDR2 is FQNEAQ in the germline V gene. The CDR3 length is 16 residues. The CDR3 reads CASSFLVGTSTDTQYF. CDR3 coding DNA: TGTGCCAGCAGCTTTTTGGTAGGGACTAGCACAGATACGCAGTATTTT.

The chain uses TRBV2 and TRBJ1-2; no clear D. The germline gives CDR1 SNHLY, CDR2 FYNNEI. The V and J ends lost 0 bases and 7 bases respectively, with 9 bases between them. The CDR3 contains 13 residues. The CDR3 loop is CASSEAPEGGYTF. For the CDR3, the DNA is TGTGCCAGCAGTGAAGCACCAGAGGGTGGCTACACCTTC.